A single sample is the source of the 27 T cell receptor beta chains below, sequenced in a study of T cell changes during pregnancy in multiple sclerosis. Data came from immunoSEQ multiplex PCR; TCRdb stores just in-frame clones and leaves some out. This sample has around 100,000 clones, with about 94% found just once. This specimen was peripheral blood, taken in the third trimester of pregnancy. The receptor set was obtained from a female donor with multiple sclerosis, enrolled in a pregnancy study.

The CDR3 sequence: CATGGWSPQNTGELFF. DNA for the CDR3: TGTGCCACAGGGGGGTGGAGCCCGCAGAACACCGGGGAGCTGTTTTTT. This rearrangement joins TRBV10-3 to TRBJ2-2; a weak D match, TRBD1 (7 bases). Germline V gives CDR1 ENHRY, CDR2 SYGVKD. The CDR3 totals 16 residues. The V and J ends lost 10 bases and 1 base respectively, with 19 bases between them.

The chain links TRBV30 to TRBJ2-6; 7 bases agree with TRBD1. Germline assignment: CDR1 GTSNPN and CDR2 SVGIG (reference sequence). Trimming took 1 base from V and 0 from J; bases not matched to a gene: 6. This CDR3 has 17 amino acids. CDR3 amino acids: CAWSDKGASSGANVLTF. The CDR3 region has the DNA TGTGCCTGGAGTGATAAGGGGGCCAGCTCTGGGGCCAACGTCCTGACTTTC.

The chain couples TRBV30 to TRBJ2-2; 7 bases match TRBD1. V lost 3 bases to trimming and J lost 2 bases; unmatched junction nucleotides: 3. The CDR3 consists of 14 residues. The germline CDR1 and CDR2 sequences are GTSNPN and SVGIG (reference sequence). CDR3 in DNA: TGTGCCTGGAGGGGACAGTCAAACACCGGGGAGCTGTTTTTT. The encoded protein is CAWRGQSNTGELFF. Looking up the rest from reference TRBV30 and TRBJ2-2 gives the full variable domain: SQTIHQWPATLVQPVGSPLSLECTVEGTSNPNLYWYRQAAGRGLQLLFYSVGIGQISSEVPQNLSASRPQDRQFILSSKKLLLSDSGFYLCAWRGQSNTGELFFGEGSRLTVL.

The rearrangement uses TRBV9 and TRBJ1-1, with 7 bases that match TRBD1. J lost 4 bases, V lost 5 bases, and 5 bases had no gene match. The CDR3 loop spans 13 amino acids. The germline gives CDR1 SGDLS, CDR2 YYNGEE. CDR3 sequence (DNA): TGTGCCAGCAGTGAGGGACAGTCCACTGAAGCTTTCTTT. This encodes CASSEGQSTEAFF.

The chain links TRBV9 to TRBJ1-6; 10 bases align to TRBD1. V was clipped by 4 bases and J by 10 bases; unmatched bases: 8. CDR1 and CDR2 (germline): SGDLS, YYNGEE. The CDR3 length is 15 residues. The CDR3 DNA sequence: TGTGCCAGCAGCTCCGACAGGGGGCTCGGCTCACCCCTCCACTTT. Translating it yields CASSSDRGLGSPLHF.

This chain joins TRBV19 and TRBJ1-3, with TRBD1 matching over 8 bases. The CDR3 runs to 17 residues. Germline V gene sequence: CDR1 LNHDA, CDR2 SQIVND (reference sequence). V was pared by 5 bases and J by 0 bases, with 9 bases of the junction left unmatched. The CDR3 DNA follows: TGTGCCAGTAGTCCCCTGACAGGGGCCTTCTCTGGAAACACCATATATTTT. It translates to CASSPLTGAFSGNTIYF.

This clone occurred once. V and J are TRBV6-1 and TRBJ2-5; TRBD1 agrees at 9 bases. Germline V CDR1 and CDR2: MNHNS, SASEGT. The CDR3 length is 15 residues. V lost 5 bases to trimming and J lost 3 bases; unmatched junction nucleotides: 7. The DNA of the CDR3 is TGTGCCAGCAGTCAGGGGGACAGGGAAAAAGAGACCCAGTACTTC. Translation gives CASSQGDREKETQYF.

This clone came up a few times. The genes are TRBV15 and TRBJ2-1; a weak D match, TRBD1 (6 bases). CDR1 and CDR2 (germline): LNHNV, YYDKDF (reference sequence). Trimming took 4 bases from V and 8 from J, leaving 18 bases between them. The CDR3 loop spans 15 amino acids. CDR3 DNA sequence: TGTGCCACCAGCACCCTTCAGGGGAACGGGGATGAGCAGTTCTTC. Amino acid sequence: CATSTLQGNGDEQFF.

V usage is TRBV6-5 and J usage is TRBJ2-3; tentatively, D is TRBD2 (5 bases). Trimming removed 10 bases at V and 0 bases at J, with 17 bases between. The germline gives CDR1 MNHEY, CDR2 SVGAGI. The CDR3 runs 15 residues. Here the CDR3 reads CATGRGGTSTDTQYF. CDR3 in DNA: TGTGCCACCGGACGAGGAGGTACTAGCACAGATACGCAGTATTTT.

This clone was seen just once. The gene calls are TRBV7-8 and TRBJ1-2; D unresolved. V was pared by 2 bases and J by 3 bases, with 10 bases between. Germline lookup yields CDR1 SGHVS and CDR2 FQNEAQ. This CDR3 is built from 14 residues. The CDR3 sequence is CASSLSTEYYGYTF. CDR3 sequence (DNA): TGTGCCAGCAGCTTATCCACAGAATACTATGGCTACACCTTC.

V gene TRBV5-1 combines with J gene TRBJ2-2; tentatively, D is TRBD1 (6 bases). This CDR3 has 17 amino acids. V lost 0 bases, J lost 0 bases, and 12 bases lay in between. Germline V gives CDR1 SGHRS, CDR2 YFSETQ. In DNA form, the CDR3 reads TGCGCCAGCAGCTTGGTACCCGGGACACCGAACACCGGGGAGCTGTTTTTT. The encoded protein is CASSLVPGTPNTGELFF.

This sequence joins TRBV11-2 and TRBJ2-7; D is unclear. This CDR3 spans 13 amino acids. The germline V gene has CDR1 SGHAT and CDR2 FQNNGV. V lost 0 bases and J 4 bases, leaving 7 bases between the germline ends. CDR3 in amino acids: CASSLDRVYEQYF. CDR3 nucleotides: TGTGCCAGCAGCTTAGACCGGGTATACGAGCAGTACTTC. The full variable domain, its missing parts supplied by reference TRBV11-2 and TRBJ2-7, is EAGVAQSPRYKIIEKRQSVAFWCNPISGHATLYWYQQILGQGPKLLIQFQNNGVVDDSQLPKDRFSAERLKGVDSTLKIQPAKLEDSAVYLCASSLDRVYEQYFGPGTRLTVT.

This sequence joins TRBV19 and TRBJ2-3, with 7 bases lining up with TRBD2. J lost 6 bases, V lost 5 bases, and 5 bases had no gene match. The CDR3 extends over 13 amino acids. The germline V gene encodes CDR1 LNHDA and CDR2 SQIVND (reference sequence). CDR3 region: CASSVGGSDTQYF. The CDR3 bases are TGTGCCAGTAGTGTGGGAGGGAGCGATACGCAGTATTTT. The complete variable domain, with remaining parts taken from reference TRBV19 and TRBJ2-3, reads DGGITQSPKYLFRKEGQNVTLSCEQNLNHDAMYWYRQDPGQGLRLIYYSQIVNDFQKGDIAEGYSVSREKKESFPLTVTSAQKNPTAFYLCASSVGGSDTQYFGPGTRLTVL.

This clone was counted only a few times. This sequence joins TRBV11-2 and TRBJ1-1, with D unclear. CDR1 is SGHAT and CDR2 is FQNNGV in the germline V gene. V shed 5 bases and J shed 5 bases, with 9 bases lying between them. This CDR3 contains 12 residues. CDR3: CASSERGTEAFF. In DNA, the CDR3 is TGTGCCAGCAGCGAAAGAGGGACTGAAGCTTTCTTT.

This clone was recorded once. The genes are TRBV30 and TRBJ2-7; 10 nucleotides line up with TRBD2. V lost 1 base and J lost 4; bases outside the gene matches: 7. The CDR3 extends over 15 amino acids. The germline gives CDR1 GTSNPN, CDR2 SVGIG (reference sequence). The CDR3 DNA is TGTGCCTGGAGTGGGAAGTTAGCGGGGGGTTACGAGCAGTACTTC. Translated, it gives CAWSGKLAGGYEQYF. Drawing the rest from reference TRBV30 and TRBJ2-7, the complete variable domain is SQTIHQWPATLVQPVGSPLSLECTVEGTSNPNLYWYRQAAGRGLQLLFYSVGIGQISSEVPQNLSASRPQDRQFILSSKKLLLSDSGFYLCAWSGKLAGGYEQYFGPGTRLTVT.

This clone appeared a few times. The CDR3 DNA follows: TGTGCCAGCAGCCAAGTGGAGGGGGCAGGTGGCTACACCTTC. Amino acids: CASSQVEGAGGYTF. The chain is built from TRBV14 and TRBJ1-2; 7 positions agree with TRBD1. Germline lookup yields CDR1 SGHDN and CDR2 FVKESK. This CDR3 is built from 14 residues. With V trimmed by 1 base and J by 7 bases, 6 bases remained unmatched.

The chain combines TRBV11-1 with TRBJ2-5; possibly TRBD2 for D (5 bases). The CDR3 length is 13 residues. Trimming pared 1 base from V and 4 bases from J, leaving 7 bases between. CDR1 is SGHAT and CDR2 is FQDESV in the germline V gene (reference sequence). This chain's CDR3 is CASSLGGRETQYF. The CDR3, as DNA: TGTGCCAGCAGCTTAGGAGGGCGAGAGACCCAGTACTTC.

This chain links TRBV29-1 with TRBJ1-1; D remains unclear. CDR1 SQVTM and CDR2 ANQGSEA come from the germline V gene. This CDR3 is 13 amino acids long. Trimming removed 6 bases from V and 0 bases from J, with 11 bases in between. CDR3 DNA sequence: TGCAGCGTCTCAGGTATCTTGAACACTGAAGCTTTCTTT. It yields the protein CSVSGILNTEAFF.

This rearrangement joins TRBV25-1 to TRBJ1-6, with D hard to call. Germline assignment: CDR1 MGHDK and CDR2 SYGVNS. V was shortened by 2 bases and J by 13 bases, with 9 bases between the two germline ends. The CDR3 has 12 amino acids. This chain's CDR3 is CASSEHSAPLHF. The CDR3 DNA is TGTGCCAGCAGTGAACATTCAGCGCCCCTCCACTTT.

This clone was seen more than once but under ten times. V gene TRBV15 combines with J gene TRBJ2-1, with 11 bases lining up with TRBD2. Germline V gene sequence: CDR1 LNHNV, CDR2 YYDKDF (reference sequence). The CDR3 consists of 13 residues. The junction had 1 base not matched to a gene; V was cut back by 8 bases and J by 4 bases. CDR3: CATRTSGYNEQFF. CDR3 bases: TGTGCCACCCGGACTAGCGGGTACAATGAGCAGTTCTTC.

The rearrangement uses TRBV19 and TRBJ2-1; 13 bases map to TRBD2. CDR3 length: 18 amino acids. CDR1 and CDR2 from the germline V gene are LNHDA and SQIVND (reference sequence). The V and J ends lost 5 bases and 0 bases, in that order; junction bases with no gene match: 7. The CDR3 sequence is CASSSPRTSGSSYNEQFF. CDR3 in DNA: TGTGCCAGTAGTTCCCCTCGGACTAGCGGGAGCTCCTACAATGAGCAGTTCTTC.

This chain joins TRBV28 and TRBJ1-3, with D unresolved. Germline V gene lookup returns CDR1 MDHEN and CDR2 SYDVKM. The V and J ends lost 2 bases and 0 bases respectively, with 8 bases between them. The CDR3 spans 15 residues. The DNA of the CDR3 is TGTGCCAGCAGTTTAAGGAGGCCCTCTGGAAACACCATATATTTT. Residues: CASSLRRPSGNTIYF.

This clone was seen a single time. The rearrangement uses TRBV9 and TRBJ2-5, with TRBD2 identical over 9 bases. The CDR3 spans 19 residues. The V gene end was trimmed by 3 bases and the J gene end by 5 bases; junction bases not matched to a gene: 20. The germline CDR1 and CDR2 sequences are SGDLS and YYNGEE. The CDR3 DNA reads TGTGCCAGCAGCGCCAGGAGGGGTATTAGCGGGGGTTTCGATGAGACCCAGTACTTC. Encoded protein: CASSARRGISGGFDETQYF.

The rearrangement uses TRBV5-1 and TRBJ2-3; D unclear. Germline V gene lookup returns CDR1 SGHRS and CDR2 YFSETQ. The CDR3 covers 14 residues. Between the trimmed V and J ends, which lost 4 bases and 0 bases, there was a span of 9 bases. DNA for the CDR3: TGCGCCAGCAGCCCCATGACTAGCACAGATACGCAGTATTTT. It translates to CASSPMTSTDTQYF.

This chain joins TRBV5-6 and TRBJ2-5; D is unclear. CDR3 length equals 14 residues. Germline V CDR1 and CDR2: SGHDT, YYEEEE. V lost 0 bases, J lost 5 bases, and 11 bases lay in between. As DNA, the CDR3 is TGTGCCAGCAGCTTGGGCTGGCTAGTGGAGACCCAGTACTTC. The encoded protein is CASSLGWLVETQYF.

V usage is TRBV27 and J usage is TRBJ2-1; weak D call: TRBD2 (6 bases). This CDR3 region has 15 residues. The germline V gene encodes CDR1 MNHEY and CDR2 SMNVEV (reference sequence). Trimming took off 5 bases at V and 4 bases at J, with 15 bases between the two ends. The CDR3 sequence: CASSPPLSGYNEQFF. CDR3 DNA: TGTGCCAGCAGTCCCCCCCTTAGCGGTTACAATGAGCAGTTCTTC.

V and J are TRBV28 and TRBJ2-2; 9 positions match TRBD1. V dropped 3 bases and J dropped 3; count of bases not matched to a gene: 5. Germline V gene lookup returns CDR1 MDHEN and CDR2 SYDVKM. CDR3 length equals 16 residues. The CDR3 nucleotides read TGTGCCAGCAGTTTCCTAGGGACAGGGTACACCGGGGAGCTGTTTTTT. It encodes CASSFLGTGYTGELFF. Full variable domain (missing parts from reference TRBV28 and TRBJ2-2): DVKVTQSSRYLVKRTGEKVFLECVQDMDHENMFWYRQDPGLGLRLIYFSYDVKMKEKGDIPEGYSVSREKKERFSLILESASTNQTSMYLCASSFLGTGYTGELFFGEGSRLTVL.